This T cell receptor (beta chain) was observed in a study of cytomegalovirus exposure and HLA in healthy donors. General study results and limits: Presence/absence analyses assumed roughly uniform sequencing depth across donors. As a later analysis showed, a missense DCLRE1C variant was linked to trimming of TCR beta V- and J-genes. Researchers catalogued some 160 TCR beta chains as cytomegalovirus-associated. HLA-A and HLA-B allele assignments for most subjects were reportedly predicted accurately using TCR beta sequences.

Vbeta (60) and Jbeta (13) primers were used in the PCR. The repertoire was sequenced with immunoSEQ multiplex PCR; TCRdb's copy has only in-frame clones and lacks some. The sample records some 160,000 clones, 60% to 85% being singletons. CDR1 is LNHDA and CDR2 is SQIVND in the germline V gene (reference sequence). Trimming removed 3 bases from V and 7 bases from J; junction bases left unmatched: 8. The CDR3 loop spans 15 amino acids. This clone has more than one count but fewer than ten. The target antigen is unknown. The sample was PBMCs. The rearrangement joins TRBV19 to TRBJ2-1, with 8 bases that match TRBD2. The receptor's source is a woman younger than 45 in good health and CMV-seronegative. The CDR3 loop is CASSILAGGVNEQFF. The DNA for the CDR3 is TGTGCCAGTAGTATCTTGGCGGGGGGTGTGAATGAGCAGTTCTTC.